The T cell receptor (beta chain) described here comes from a study of TIL therapy for anti-PD-1-resistant metastatic lung cancer. Sequencing used immunoSEQ v3. Libraries were prepared by immunoSEQ multiplex PCR; TCRdb keeps only in-frame clonotypes and omits some of them. The profile covers some 8,100 clones, with 70% to 85% appearing a single time and 6% to 9% taken by the ten largest. Germline V gene sequence: CDR1 LNHDA, CDR2 SQIVND (reference sequence). The V gene end was trimmed by 6 bases and the J gene end by 4 bases; junction bases not matched to a gene: 8. The CDR3 has 14 residues. Described time point: pre-treatment sample, taken before nivolumab and TIL therapy. Pleural nodules or supraclavicular lymph nodes made up most of the excised metastases sampled.

The sequence came from a person aged 25 to 80 with non-small cell lung cancer. The sequencing used tumor tissue, collected at baseline. The genes are TRBV19 and TRBJ1-2; 7 bases align to TRBD1. The CDR3 coding sequence is TGTGCCAGTAGCCCTGGGACAGAGTCCTATGGCTACACCTTC. As protein: CASSPGTESYGYTF.